The 12 T cell receptor beta chains given below trace back to one sample, sequenced in a study of graft-versus-host responses after intestinal transplantation. Repertoires were generated with immunoSEQ multiplex PCR, while TCRdb's copy carries only in-frame clones and drops some. The data contain 15,000 to 20,000 clones, roughly 80% of them singletons. The source material was PBMCs, sampled 14 days after transplant. The receptor set was obtained from a human patient who received an intestinal transplant, so some T cells may come from the graft donor.

The chain is built from TRBV21-1 and TRBJ1-2; TRBD1, the D gene given by the table, was not confirmed from the DNA. TRBV21-1 is labeled a pseudogene. The CDR3 extends over 14 amino acids. The CDR3 DNA follows: TGTGCCAGCAGCAAGAGGACAGGTGACTATGGCTACACCTTC. It translates to CASSKRTGDYGYTF.

V is TRBV6-4 and J is TRBJ2-1; the D gene is possibly TRBD2 (5 bases). Per germline, CDR1 MRHNA and CDR2 SNTAGT. V shed 7 bases and J shed 6 bases, with 7 bases lying between them. This CDR3 is 11 amino acids long. As DNA, the CDR3 is TGTGCCAGCATCGGGATCAATGAGCAGTTCTTC. Protein sequence: CASIGINEQFF.

The gene calls are TRBV20-1 and TRBJ2-7, with TRBD1 as a possible D gene (6 bases). V shed 2 bases and J shed 4 bases, with 6 bases lying between them. Germline-derived CDR1 and CDR2 are DFQATT and SNEGSKA (reference sequence). The CDR3 has 11 amino acids. The CDR3 loop reads CSARQGYEQYF. Written as DNA, the CDR3 is TGCAGTGCTAGACAGGGGTACGAGCAGTACTTC.

The J gene is TRBJ2-1, the V gene TRBV28, with unresolved D. Per germline, CDR1 MDHEN and CDR2 SYDVKM. Trimming took off 3 bases at V and 6 bases at J, with 9 bases between the two ends. The CDR3 spans 13 residues. The CDR3 coding sequence is TGTGCCAGCAGTTTGCAGTTTCTCAATGAGCAGTTCTTC. Translation gives CASSLQFLNEQFF. Looking up the rest from reference TRBV28 and TRBJ2-1 gives the full variable domain: DVKVTQSSRYLVKRTGEKVFLECVQDMDHENMFWYRQDPGLGLRLIYFSYDVKMKEKGDIPEGYSVSREKKERFSLILESASTNQTSMYLCASSLQFLNEQFFGPGTRLTVL.

This chain uses TRBV11-2 with TRBJ1-2; D might be TRBD1 (5 bases). The V gene lost 1 base and the J gene lost 5 bases, with 5 bases spanning the gap. The CDR3 sequence is 12 residues long. Germline V lookup: CDR1 SGHAT, CDR2 FQNNGV. This CDR3 reads CASSLGTYGYTF. The CDR3 DNA reads as TGTGCCAGCAGCTTAGGGACATATGGCTACACCTTC.

The genes are TRBV27 and TRBJ2-3; 8 bases are a match to TRBD2. The germline CDR1 and CDR2 sequences are MNHEY and SMNVEV (reference sequence). The CDR3 is 14 amino acids. The trim removed 7 bases at V and 4 bases at J, leaving 7 bases unmatched. CDR3 sequence reads: CASTPGLGADTQYF. The CDR3 DNA is TGTGCCAGCACCCCGGGACTAGGTGCAGATACGCAGTATTTT.

The chain recombines TRBV7-9 with TRBJ2-1; D not resolved. Germline V gives CDR1 SEHNR, CDR2 FQNEAQ (reference sequence). V was shortened by 7 bases and J by 0 bases, with 10 bases between the two germline ends. This CDR3 has 14 residues. CDR3 sequence: CASTWGSSYNEQFF. Written as DNA, the CDR3 is TGTGCCAGCACCTGGGGAAGCTCCTACAATGAGCAGTTCTTC.

This clone was observed once. J is TRBJ2-3 and V is TRBV10-3; maybe TRBD1 (6 bases). There are 12 residues in the CDR3. The V end lost 3 bases, the J end lost 6 bases, and 7 bases lay between the germline ends. Germline lookup yields CDR1 ENHRY and CDR2 SYGVKD. The CDR3 is CAISEDRDTQYF. CDR3 nucleotide sequence: TGTGCCATCAGTGAAGACAGGGATACGCAGTATTTT.

This clone has a handful of counts. The CDR3 here is CASRREQVGTGELFF. CDR3 sequence (DNA): TGTGCCAGCAGGCGGGAACAGGTCGGGACCGGGGAGCTGTTTTTT. V and J are TRBV27 and TRBJ2-2, with D possibly TRBD2 on 6 matching bases. The CDR3 is 15 residues long. Germline V gene lookup returns CDR1 MNHEY and CDR2 SMNVEV (reference sequence). V was clipped by 6 bases and J by 5 bases, with 16 bases between them.

CDR3 nucleotides: TGTGCCAGCAGCCAAGAATCTGCCAGTGGGCCCCAAGAGACCCAGTACTTC. Its protein is CASSQESASGPQETQYF. The rearrangement joins TRBV14 to TRBJ2-5; D is unresolved. Trimming left V 0 bases short and J 1 base short, with 15 bases between. The CDR3 length is 17 residues. CDR1 and CDR2 from the germline V gene are SGHDN and FVKESK.

The chain employs TRBV4-1 and TRBJ1-2; D is unclear. The V gene's germline CDR1 is MGHRA and CDR2 YSYEKL. Between the trimmed V and J ends, which lost 6 bases and 5 bases, there was a span of 7 bases. The CDR3 has 11 residues. CDR3 in DNA: TGCGCCAGCAGGTTGGTGTATGGCTACACCTTC. Its translation: CASRLVYGYTF.

This chain connects TRBV6-5 to TRBJ2-1; TRBD2 agrees at 12 bases. The V and J ends lost 5 bases and 6 bases, in that order; junction bases with no gene match: 5. CDR3 length: 15 amino acids. CDR1 and CDR2 (germline): MNHEY, SVGAGI. CDR3 loop: CASSPGTSGSNEQFF. CDR3 nucleotide sequence: TGTGCCAGCAGTCCAGGGACTAGCGGGTCCAATGAGCAGTTCTTC.